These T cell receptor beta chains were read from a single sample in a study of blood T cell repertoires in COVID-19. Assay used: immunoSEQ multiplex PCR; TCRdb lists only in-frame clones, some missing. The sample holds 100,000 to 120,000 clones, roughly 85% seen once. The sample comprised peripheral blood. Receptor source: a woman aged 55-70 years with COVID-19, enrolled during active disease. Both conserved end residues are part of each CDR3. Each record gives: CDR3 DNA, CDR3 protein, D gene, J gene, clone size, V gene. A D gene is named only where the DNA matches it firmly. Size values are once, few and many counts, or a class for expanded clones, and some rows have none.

TGTGCCACCAGTGACCGAGATACGCAGTATTTT | CATSDRDTQYF | . | TRBJ2-3 | . | TRBV24-1
TGTGCCAGCAGCCCGACTAGCGGGGCGAGCTCCTACAATGAGCAGTTCTTC | CASSPTSGASSYNEQFF | TRBD2 | TRBJ2-1 | . | TRBV9
TGTGCCAGCTCACCACCGCCAGGGTCTATCAATTACGAGCAGTACTTC | CASSPPPGSINYEQYF | . | TRBJ2-7 | few | TRBV18
TGTGCCAGCAGCTTAGCAGCGGGGGAGACCCAGTACTTC | CASSLAAGETQYF | TRBD2 | TRBJ2-5 | . | TRBV7-7
TGTGCCAGCTCACTCTCCGGTGGGGACAGGGGCAGTTACGAGCAGTACTTC | CASSLSGGDRGSYEQYF | TRBD1 | TRBJ2-7 | . | TRBV18
TGTGCCAGCCAAAGGCACAGGGGGGAGTATGGCTACACCTTC | CASQRHRGEYGYTF | TRBD1 | TRBJ1-2 | . | TRBV19
TGTGCCAGCAGACTAGCCCAGGGCACTGAAGCTTTCTTT | CASRLAQGTEAFF | . | TRBJ1-1 | . | TRBV7-2
TGTGCCAGCAGCTTAGTGGGGGGCACTGAAGCTTTCTTT | CASSLVGGTEAFF | . | TRBJ1-1 | . | TRBV11-2
TGTGCCAGCAGTGAAATCGTCTTCCAGGGTGAAGCTTTCTTT | CASSEIVFQGEAFF | . | TRBJ1-1 | . | TRBV6-1
TGTGCCAGCAGCTTGGCGAGGGGAGAGTCCCGGGACAGGGGGTCCTACGAGCAGTACTTC | CASSLARGESRDRGSYEQYF | TRBD1 | TRBJ2-7 | . | TRBV5-5
TGCGCCAGCACCCCCGGGACAGGGGATGGGGCCAACGTCCTGACTTTC | CASTPGTGDGANVLTF | TRBD1 | TRBJ2-6 | few | TRBV5-1
TGTGCCAGCAGTGAAGCTCCCCACTTCTCTGGAAACACCATATATTTT | CASSEAPHFSGNTIYF | . | TRBJ1-3 | . | TRBV2
TGTGCCAGCAGTTACTCTAGGGGGGGGAACACTGAAGCTTTCTTT | CASSYSRGGNTEAFF | . | TRBJ1-1 | . | TRBV6-5
TGTGCCAGCAGCCATCGCTCACAGGAAGCTTTCTTT | CASSHRSQEAFF | . | TRBJ1-1 | once | TRBV4-2
TGTGCCAGCAGCTTAACGTGGACTAGGGGTGAGACCCAGTACTTC | CASSLTWTRGETQYF | TRBD2 | TRBJ2-5 | . | TRBV11-2
TGTGCCAGCAGGGGGAGTGTGGCCTACACCTTC | CASRGSVAYTF | . | TRBJ1-2 | . | TRBV5-8
TGTGCCGGACAGGGTTCGTCAGGAAACACCATATATTTT | CAGQGSSGNTIYF | TRBD1 | TRBJ1-3 | . | TRBV28
TGTGCCATCAGTGAGTCCCTATATGGCTACACCTTC | CAISESLYGYTF | . | TRBJ1-2 | . | TRBV10-3
TGTGCTCGGGGTTTGGGGGGGACCGGAGGGCAACAAGAGACCCAGTACTTC | CARGLGGTGGQQETQYF | TRBD2 | TRBJ2-5 | . | TRBV12-5
TGCGCCAGCAGCCACGCGACTAGCGGGGGGCTCTACACCGGGGAGCTGTTTTTT | CASSHATSGGLYTGELFF | TRBD2 | TRBJ2-2 | . | TRBV4-3
TGTGCCAGCAGCGTAGGCCCGGGGGATACGCAGTATTTT | CASSVGPGDTQYF | . | TRBJ2-3 | . | TRBV9
TGCAGCGTTAGCCAACAGGGAGCCTATGGCTACACCTTC | CSVSQQGAYGYTF | . | TRBJ1-2 | . | TRBV29-1
TGTGCCAGCAGCATGAGGCCCGGTGAAGCTTTCTTT | CASSMRPGEAFF | . | TRBJ1-1 | . | TRBV11-1
TGCGCCAGCAGCTTGGGCGGGACAGGGGGCACCGGGGAGCTGTTTTTT | CASSLGGTGGTGELFF | TRBD1 | TRBJ2-2 | . | TRBV5-1
TGTGCCACCCAAATGGGAGTGGGTACGCAGTATTTT | CATQMGVGTQYF | . | TRBJ2-3 | . | TRBV25-1
TGTGCCAGCTCACCAACGAGCGGGGGTAGCACAGATACGCAGTATTTT | CASSPTSGGSTDTQYF | TRBD2 | TRBJ2-3 | . | TRBV18
TGTGCCAGCGCGGTAGCCAAAAACATTCAGTACTTC | CASAVAKNIQYF | . | TRBJ2-4 | . | TRBV2
TGTGCCAGCACCCCCGCTTGGCCCTCCTACGAGCAGTACTTC | CASTPAWPSYEQYF | . | TRBJ2-7 | once | TRBV28
TGTGCCAGCAGTCCGATACAGATCTATAATTCACCCCTCCACTTT | CASSPIQIYNSPLHF | . | TRBJ1-6 | . | TRBV6-2/TRBV6-3
TGTGCCAGCAGCGTCACACAGGTTGGGGAGCAGTACTTC | CASSVTQVGEQYF | . | TRBJ2-7 | once | TRBV7-2
TGTGCCAGCAGCTTAGTAGAAATTAATCAGCCCCAGCATTTT | CASSLVEINQPQHF | . | TRBJ1-5 | . | TRBV7-2
TGTGCCAGCAGTTACTCGGGGAGCGAGGCCGAGCAGTACTTC | CASSYSGSEAEQYF | . | TRBJ2-7 | . | TRBV6-2/TRBV6-3
TGTGCCAGTAGAAAGACCGGGACAGGGTCCGGCTACGAGCAGTACTTC | CASRKTGTGSGYEQYF | TRBD1 | TRBJ2-7 | . | TRBV19
TGCGCCAGCAGCTTGACACAGGGAGGGGAAGGCTACACCTTC | CASSLTQGGEGYTF | . | TRBJ1-2 | . | TRBV5-1
TGTGCCAGCATGGGACAGGGTTACGAGCAGTACTTC | CASMGQGYEQYF | TRBD1 | TRBJ2-7 | . | TRBV6-5
TGTGCCAGCAGCCCCCAGACAGCTCTAGGCGGCTACACCTTC | CASSPQTALGGYTF | . | TRBJ1-2 | once | TRBV7-9
TGTGCCAGCAGTTACGGGACACATCTTTCTAACTATGGCTACACCTTC | CASSYGTHLSNYGYTF | . | TRBJ1-2 | . | TRBV6-5
TGTGCCAGCAAGGACAGGGAGAGGGATGGCTACACCTTC | CASKDRERDGYTF | TRBD1 | TRBJ1-2 | . | TRBV9
TGTGCCAGCAGCGTAGATCCCATAATCCCCAGGACAGATACGCAGTATTTT | CASSVDPIIPRTDTQYF | . | TRBJ2-3 | . | TRBV9
TGTGCCAGCAGTGAGCAGGGTCCCTACGAGCAGTACTTC | CASSEQGPYEQYF | . | TRBJ2-7 | few | TRBV27
TGTGCCACCAGCCGGGGGTTAGATACGCAGTATTTT | CATSRGLDTQYF | . | TRBJ2-3 | . | TRBV15
TGCGCCAGCAGCCAGGTACAGGTGGGAAGCAATGAGCAGTTCTTC | CASSQVQVGSNEQFF | . | TRBJ2-1 | . | TRBV4-1
TGCGCCAGCAGCCTGGACTCGGGACAAAGCACCGGGGAGCTGTTTTTT | CASSLDSGQSTGELFF | . | TRBJ2-2 | few | TRBV5-1
TGTGCCAGCAGCTTGGCCCCGGGAGGCAGCAATCAGCCCCAGCATTTT | CASSLAPGGSNQPQHF | . | TRBJ1-5 | once | TRBV5-6
TGCAGCGTTCTGACATTGAACACTGAAGCTTTCTTT | CSVLTLNTEAFF | . | TRBJ1-1 | . | TRBV29-1
TGTGCCAGCAGCCAAGGGCAGGAGGGTCAGCCCCAGCATTTT | CASSQGQEGQPQHF | . | TRBJ1-5 | . | TRBV3-1/TRBV3-2
TGTGCCAGCTCACCCCCGGGACAGATGAACACTGAAGCTTTCTTT | CASSPPGQMNTEAFF | TRBD1 | TRBJ1-1 | . | TRBV18
TGCGCCAGCAGCCCGCAGACAGGGCATGAAGAGACCCAGTACTTC | CASSPQTGHEETQYF | TRBD1 | TRBJ2-5 | . | TRBV5-1
TGTGCCTCCGACAGGTTGGGGGCTTTCTTT | CASDRLGAFF | . | TRBJ1-1 | . | TRBV30
TGCGCCAGCAGCCGAGGGATCCGGGGACATCTACGCTCTGGAAACACCATATATTTT | CASSRGIRGHLRSGNTIYF | . | TRBJ1-3 | once | TRBV4-1
TGTGCCAGCAGTGTGGGGGCGGGCTACACCTTC | CASSVGAGYTF | . | TRBJ1-2 | . | TRBV5-6
TGTGCCAGCAGCCTCCCGGGGTTGTACGAGCAGTACTTC | CASSLPGLYEQYF | . | TRBJ2-7 | . | TRBV7-9
TGTGCCAGCAGCTTAGTAAGCAATAACTATGGCTACACCTTC | CASSLVSNNYGYTF | . | TRBJ1-2 | . | TRBV7-9
TGTGCCAGCAGCTTAGGAAACACCGGGACATTCACAGATACGCAGTATTTT | CASSLGNTGTFTDTQYF | . | TRBJ2-3 | . | TRBV11-3